The clone carrying this T cell receptor beta chain has a handful of counts. Its specificity is not known. Other DNA variants within this sample encode the same CDR3. Sorted cells reached over 95% purity in every population. These data belong to a study of beta chain features in type 1 diabetes. Findings and limits, study-wide: Insertions were fewer and deletions more numerous at VDJ junctions in type 1 diabetes patients.

Germline values: CDR1 MNHEY, CDR2 SMNVEV (reference sequence). V lost 6 bases and J lost 4; bases outside the gene matches: 4. The CDR3 is 13 residues long. TCRB transcripts that were expressed got sequenced, as all of the isolated RNA had been reverse transcribed. Sequencing was performed with immunoSEQ multiplex PCR; in TCRdb, only in-frame clones are kept and a portion is missing. The table lists about 620,000 clones, roughly 16% of them singletons. Sequenced: naive CD4+ T cells from blood. This chain joins TRBV27 and TRBJ1-2; TRBD1 matches at 8 bases. This TCR was recovered from a man younger than 35 in good health. This CDR3 is CASRRTGSYGYTF. The CDR3 DNA is TGTGCCAGCAGAAGGACAGGGAGCTATGGCTACACCTTC.